Listed here is a single T cell receptor (beta chain). Its specificity is unknown. This sample was included in a study of cytomegalovirus exposure and HLA in healthy donors. For the study at large: Approximately 180 million T cells yielded around 100 million unique TCR beta sequences, as an earlier analysis found.

Use of 60 Vbeta and 13 Jbeta primers characterized the PCR. Sequenced by immunoSEQ multiplex PCR; TCRdb stores in-frame clones only, minus some. The sample contains about 210,000 clones, 80% to 90% of which appear only once. The study's findings and limits: Immune exposure data for these donors was limited to CMV serostatus.

Sequencing input: PBMCs. The TCR comes from a young man in good health and CMV-seronegative.

CDR3 amino acids: CASRLGQEETQYF. The DNA of the CDR3 is TGTGCCAGCAGGCTCGGACAGGAAGAGACCCAGTACTTC. The rearrangement links TRBV6-1 to TRBJ2-5; TRBD1 matches at 7 bases. The CDR3 loop spans 13 amino acids. Looked up from germline, CDR1 is MNHNS and CDR2 is SASEGT. The junction had 4 bases not matched to a gene; V was cut back by 6 bases and J by 3 bases.